The T cell receptor beta chain under discussion was sequenced for a study of blood T cell repertoires in COVID-19. In germline, CDR1 is MNHEY, CDR2 SMNVEV (reference sequence). Trimming removed 2 bases from V and 0 bases from J, with 10 bases in between. The CDR3 contains 15 residues. Under the authors' procedure: Scientists estimated how many nucleated cells there were by amplifying reference gene primers. The table came from immunoSEQ multiplex PCR; TCRdb's copy has only in-frame clones and leaves some out. V, J and clone size reflect that table, while D and trimming were determined from the DNA. The sample consists of around 320,000 clones, 87% of them appearing once. This clone was counted only a few times.

This chain joins TRBV27 and TRBJ1-1; D may be TRBD1 (5 bases). This receptor was taken from a man younger than 30 with active or convalescent COVID-19. Sequenced material: peripheral blood. This CDR3 reads CASSLVAGMNTEAFF. CDR3 nucleotide sequence: TGTGCCAGCAGTTTAGTGGCAGGGATGAACACTGAAGCTTTCTTT.